A selection of T cell receptor beta chains follows, all from one sample in a study of B cell selection in AIRE deficiency. Here immunoSEQ multiplex PCR was the method, and the copy in TCRdb shows in-frame clones only, minus some. The sample lists 25,000 or so clones, 97% occurring once. Source material: conventional CD4+ T cells sorted from PBMCs. Receptors were obtained from a human donor with AIRE deficiency. Both conserved end residues are part of each CDR3. Each record gives: J gene, clone size, V gene, D gene, CDR3 protein, CDR3 DNA. D genes are given only for firm matches. Rows may omit the clone size; those that give it use once, few, many or a size class.

TRBJ1-5 | few | TRBV19 | . | CASSIIAGFSNQPQHF | TGTGCCAGTAGTATTATAGCGGGCTTTAGCAATCAGCCCCAGCATTTT
TRBJ2-4 | . | TRBV2 | . | CASISGNIQYF | TGTGCCAGCATATCCGGAAACATTCAGTACTTC
TRBJ2-7 | . | TRBV5-1 | TRBD2 | CASSLELADSYEQYF | TGCGCCAGCAGCTTGGAACTAGCGGATTCCTACGAGCAGTACTTC
TRBJ1-5 | . | TRBV19 | . | CASSHRRDSNQPQHF | TGTGCCAGTAGCCACAGGAGGGACAGCAATCAGCCCCAGCATTTT
TRBJ2-7 | . | TRBV6-6 | TRBD2 | CASSYSQRGRGEQYF | TGTGCCAGCAGTTACTCCCAGCGGGGAAGGGGCGAGCAGTACTTC
TRBJ1-1 | . | TRBV29-1 | . | CSAQHTEAFF | TGCAGCGCCCAACACACTGAAGCTTTCTTT
TRBJ2-7 | . | TRBV10-2 | TRBD1 | CASRGADRVYEQYF | TGCGCCAGCAGGGGGGCTGACAGGGTATACGAGCAGTACTTC
TRBJ2-2 | once | TRBV28 | . | CASTSLRDTLRNTGELFF | TGTGCCAGCACCTCCCTACGGGATACCCTAAGGAACACCGGGGAGCTGTTTTTT
TRBJ1-1 | . | TRBV6-5 | . | CASSSLEPRENTEAFF | TGTGCCAGCAGTTCCCTAGAACCCCGAGAGAACACTGAAGCTTTCTTT
TRBJ1-5 | . | TRBV4-2 | . | CASSGTGGNQPQHF | TGTGCCAGCAGCGGAACCGGGGGCAATCAGCCCCAGCATTTT
TRBJ2-1 | . | TRBV19 | . | CASRNQGYNEQFF | TGTGCCAGTAGAAACCAGGGATACAATGAGCAGTTCTTC
TRBJ1-2 | . | TRBV28 | TRBD1 | CATPGGNYGYTF | TGTGCCACCCCAGGGGGTAACTATGGCTACACCTTC
TRBJ2-3 | . | TRBV5-4 | . | CASSNRTHTDTQYF | TGTGCCAGCAGCAACAGGACACACACAGATACGCAGTATTTT
TRBJ2-5 | . | TRBV7-9 | . | CASKRGGGETQHF | TGTGCCAGCAAAAGGGGTGGGGGAGAGACCCAGCACTTC
TRBJ2-2 | once | TRBV21-1 | . | CASSHPGEINTGELFF | TGTGCCAGCTCACACCCGGGGGAGATTAACACCGGGGAGCTGTTTTTT
TRBJ1-3 | . | TRBV7-6 | TRBD1 | CASTRGTDGNTIYF | TGTGCCAGCACCCGAGGGACAGACGGAAACACCATATATTTT
TRBJ1-2 | . | TRBV19 | . | CASSPGMWGYTF | TGTGCCAGTAGTCCAGGGATGTGGGGCTACACCTTC
TRBJ2-5 | . | TRBV7-2 | . | CASSLGRRQETQYF | TGTGCCAGCAGCTTAGGTCGGCGTCAAGAGACCCAGTACTTC
TRBJ1-2 | . | TRBV19 | . | CASSPFSGKVRGYTF | TGTGCCAGTAGTCCATTTTCGGGGAAGGTCCGCGGCTACACCTTC
TRBJ2-1 | . | TRBV6-1 | TRBD2 | CASSEQTSGSNEQFF | TGTGCCAGCAGTGAACAGACTAGCGGGAGCAATGAGCAGTTCTTC
TRBJ2-5 | . | TRBV5-1 | . | CASSLGTSETQYF | TGCGCCAGCAGCTTGGGGACGTCTGAGACCCAGTACTTC
TRBJ2-1 | once | TRBV5-4 | . | CASSVRGRAYEQFF | TGTGCCAGCAGCGTGCGGGGCCGAGCGTATGAGCAGTTCTTC
TRBJ2-7 | . | TRBV28 | TRBD2 | CASSPTGVAGGFSYEQYF | TGTGCCAGCAGTCCTACAGGGGTAGCGGGAGGGTTTTCCTACGAGCAGTACTTC
TRBJ2-4 | . | TRBV6-1 | . | CASRMDSQNIQYF | TGTGCCAGCAGGATGGACAGCCAAAACATTCAGTACTTC
TRBJ2-7 | . | TRBV6-6 | . | CASSYSRVGEQYF | TGTGCCAGCAGTTACTCCAGGGTCGGCGAGCAGTACTTC